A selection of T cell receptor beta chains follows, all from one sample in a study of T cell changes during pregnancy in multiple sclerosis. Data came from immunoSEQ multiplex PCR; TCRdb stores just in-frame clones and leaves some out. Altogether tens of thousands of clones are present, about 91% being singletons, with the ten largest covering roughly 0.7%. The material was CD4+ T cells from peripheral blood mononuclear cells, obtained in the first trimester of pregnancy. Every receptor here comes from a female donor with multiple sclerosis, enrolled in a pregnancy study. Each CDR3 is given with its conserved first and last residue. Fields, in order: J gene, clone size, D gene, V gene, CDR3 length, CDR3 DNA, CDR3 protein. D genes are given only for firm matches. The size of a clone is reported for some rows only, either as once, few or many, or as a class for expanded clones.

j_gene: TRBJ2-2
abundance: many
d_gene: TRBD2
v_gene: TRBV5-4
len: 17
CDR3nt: TGTGCCAGCAGCTTGGTATTAGCGGGGGCGAACACCGGGGAGCTGTTTTTT
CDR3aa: CASSLVLAGANTGELFF

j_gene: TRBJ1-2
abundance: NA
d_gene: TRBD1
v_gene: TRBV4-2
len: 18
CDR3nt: TGTGCCAGCAGCCAAGGAATTCCCAGGGGGGTCGCTAACTATGGCTACACCTTC
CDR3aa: CASSQGIPRGVANYGYTF

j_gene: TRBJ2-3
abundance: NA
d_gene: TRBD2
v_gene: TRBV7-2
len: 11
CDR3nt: TGTGCCAGCAGGGGGGGGAGGGAGCAGTATTTT
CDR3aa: CASRGGREQYF

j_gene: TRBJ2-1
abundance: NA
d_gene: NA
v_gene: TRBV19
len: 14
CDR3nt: TGTGCCAGTTCTAAGACTAGGGTCCATACTGAGCAGTTCTTC
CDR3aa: CASSKTRVHTEQFF

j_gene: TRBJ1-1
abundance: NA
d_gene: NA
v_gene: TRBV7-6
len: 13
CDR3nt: TGTGCCAGCAGCTTAGTCCAGAACACTGAAGCTTTCTTT
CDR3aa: CASSLVQNTEAFF

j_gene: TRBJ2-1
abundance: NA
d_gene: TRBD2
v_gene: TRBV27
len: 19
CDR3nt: TGTGCCAGCAGCACCATTATAGGGACTAGCGGGGTCGGCTACAATGAGCAGTTCTTC
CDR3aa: CASSTIIGTSGVGYNEQFF

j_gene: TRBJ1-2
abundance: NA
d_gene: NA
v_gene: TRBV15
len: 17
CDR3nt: TGTGCCACCAGAAGAGACGGTAGAGGGAGCACTAACTATGGCTACACCTTC
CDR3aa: CATRRDGRGSTNYGYTF

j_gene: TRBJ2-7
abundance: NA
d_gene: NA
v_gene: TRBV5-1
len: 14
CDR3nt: TGCGCCAGCAGCTTACAAGGAGGGGACTACGAGCAGTACTTC
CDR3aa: CASSLQGGDYEQYF

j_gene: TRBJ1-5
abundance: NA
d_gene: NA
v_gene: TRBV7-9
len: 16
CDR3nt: TGTGCCAGCAGCTTAGCCGGAGCGTCCGCGGGTCAGCCCCAGCATTTT
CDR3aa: CASSLAGASAGQPQHF

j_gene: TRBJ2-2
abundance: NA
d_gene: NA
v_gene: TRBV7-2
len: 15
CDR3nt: TGTGCCAGCAACTTCCAATCCGGGGGCACCGGGGAGCTGTTTTTT
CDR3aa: CASNFQSGGTGELFF

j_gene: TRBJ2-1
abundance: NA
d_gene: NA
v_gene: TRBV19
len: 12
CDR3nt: TGTGCCAGTAGTATGTGGCAGGGTTTGGAGTTCTTC
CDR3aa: CASSMWQGLEFF

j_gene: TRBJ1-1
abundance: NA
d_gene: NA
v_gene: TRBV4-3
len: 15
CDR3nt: TGCGCCAGCAGCCAAGAGGAGGGGCTGGACACTGAAGCTTTCTTT
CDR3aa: CASSQEEGLDTEAFF

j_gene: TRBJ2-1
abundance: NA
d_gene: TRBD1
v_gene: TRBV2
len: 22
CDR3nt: TGTGCCAGCAGTATACCCATTTCTCGGACAGGGGGCCCCCCGAGCTCCTACAATGAGCAGTTCTTC
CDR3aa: CASSIPISRTGGPPSSYNEQFF

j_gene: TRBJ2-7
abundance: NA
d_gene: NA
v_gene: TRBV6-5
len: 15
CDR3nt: TGTGCCAGCAGTTACTCGAGGGGGAATCCTTACGAGCAGTACTTC
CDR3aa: CASSYSRGNPYEQYF

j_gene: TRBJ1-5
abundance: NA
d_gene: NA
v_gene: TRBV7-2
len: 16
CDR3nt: TGTGCCAGCAGCCCGGGGGACGGAGGGAGCAATCAGCCCCAGCATTTT
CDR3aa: CASSPGDGGSNQPQHF

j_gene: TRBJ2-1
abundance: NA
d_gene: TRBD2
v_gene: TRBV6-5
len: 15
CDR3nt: TGTGCCAGCAGCCTGACTAGCGGGGGGTACAATGAGCAGTTCTTC
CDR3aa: CASSLTSGGYNEQFF

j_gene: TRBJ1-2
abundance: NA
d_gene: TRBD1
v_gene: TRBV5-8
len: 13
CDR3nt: TGTGCCAGCAGCTCCACAGGGGGTTATGGCTACACCTTC
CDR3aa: CASSSTGGYGYTF